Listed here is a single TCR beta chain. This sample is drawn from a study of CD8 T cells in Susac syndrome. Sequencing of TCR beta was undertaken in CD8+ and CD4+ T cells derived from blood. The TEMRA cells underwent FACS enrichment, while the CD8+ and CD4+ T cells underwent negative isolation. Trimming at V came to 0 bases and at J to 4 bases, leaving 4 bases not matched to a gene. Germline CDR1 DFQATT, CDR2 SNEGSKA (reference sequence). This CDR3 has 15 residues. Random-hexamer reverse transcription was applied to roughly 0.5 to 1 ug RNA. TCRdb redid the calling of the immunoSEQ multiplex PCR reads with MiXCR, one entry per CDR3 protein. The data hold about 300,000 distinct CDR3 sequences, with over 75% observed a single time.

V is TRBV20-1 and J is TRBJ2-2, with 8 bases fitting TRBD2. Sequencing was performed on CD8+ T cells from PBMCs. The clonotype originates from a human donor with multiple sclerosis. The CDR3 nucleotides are TGCAGTGCTAGAGATCCTCGGGAGGGCACCGGGGAGCTGTTTTTT. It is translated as CSARDPREGTGELFF.